This paragraph reports one T cell receptor (beta chain). Its antigen is as yet unknown. The junction departs from germline at one end; a sequencing error may be responsible. The sample belongs to a study of immune heterogeneity within non-small cell lung tumors. Study summary: In total, the tumors were 4 squamous cell carcinomas, about ten non-squamous carcinomas and 1 not otherwise specified.

There are 16 residues in the CDR3. Germline CDR1 DFQATT, CDR2 SNEGSKA (reference sequence). Each sample used 600 to 750 ng of genomic DNA from bulk tumor tissue. Primary tumors were biopsied several times each, far apart, intraoperatively. The study cohort was described as untreated, and its members had newly diagnosed non-small cell lung cancer. They went on to have curative surgery. Multiplex PCR employing 32 V and 13 J primers generated amplicons of the TCR beta CDR3. TCRdb re-called the multiplex PCR reads through MiXCR, storing one row per CDR3 protein. This table holds about 34,000 distinct CDR3 sequences, 25% to 30% found once. Findings and caveats of the study: T-cell receptor beta clonotypes at high frequency differed largely between individual patients. High-frequency clones unique to single sites coexisted with identical dominant CDR3 beta clonotypes that recurred across tumor sites within a patient. Correlation analysis showed that local T-cell clonality was moderately but significantly associated with local tumor mutational burden (R about 0.32).

This sequence originates from a middle-aged man with non-small cell lung cancer. This rearrangement joins TRBV20-1 to TRBJ1-2; TRBD1 matches 8 bases. Sequencing used lung tumor tissue. CDR3 sequence: CSARGIQGVLDYGYTF. Written as DNA, the CDR3 is TGCAGTGCCAGAGGAATACAGGGGGTTCTGGACTATGGCTACACCTTC.